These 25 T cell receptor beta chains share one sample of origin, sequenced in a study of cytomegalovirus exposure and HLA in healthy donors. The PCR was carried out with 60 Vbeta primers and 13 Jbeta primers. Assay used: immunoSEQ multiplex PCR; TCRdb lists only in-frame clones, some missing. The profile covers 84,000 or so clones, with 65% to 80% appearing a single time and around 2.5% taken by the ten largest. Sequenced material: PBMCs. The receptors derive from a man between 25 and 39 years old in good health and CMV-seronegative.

The CDR3 region has the DNA TGTGCCACCAGCAGAGCTCGCACGACAGGTCAAGAGACCCAGTACTTC. Protein product: CATSRARTTGQETQYF. The rearrangement uses TRBV15 and TRBJ2-5; TRBD1 is a possible D gene (6 bases). The CDR3 is made up of 16 amino acids. The germline V gene has CDR1 LNHNV and CDR2 YYDKDF (reference sequence). V was trimmed by 1 base and J by 2 bases, leaving 14 bases between them.

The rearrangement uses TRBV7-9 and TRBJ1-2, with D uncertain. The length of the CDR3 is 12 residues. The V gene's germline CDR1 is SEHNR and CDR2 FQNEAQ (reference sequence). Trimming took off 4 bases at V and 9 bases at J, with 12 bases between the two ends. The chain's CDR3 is CASSSEGARYTF. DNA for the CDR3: TGTGCCAGCAGCTCCGAGGGAGCGCGCTACACCTTC.

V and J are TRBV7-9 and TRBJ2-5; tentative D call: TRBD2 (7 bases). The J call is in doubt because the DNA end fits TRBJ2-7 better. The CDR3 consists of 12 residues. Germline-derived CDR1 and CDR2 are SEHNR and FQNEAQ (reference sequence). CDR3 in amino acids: CATRGGGYEQYF. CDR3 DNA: TGTGCCACCAGAGGGGGGGGGTACGAGCAGTACTTC.

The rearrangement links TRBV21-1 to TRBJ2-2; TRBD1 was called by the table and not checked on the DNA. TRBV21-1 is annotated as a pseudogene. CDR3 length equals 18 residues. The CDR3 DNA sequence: TGTGCCAGCAGCAAAAGGAAAGGCTCATTACAGGGAACCGGGGAGCTGTTTTTT. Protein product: CASSKRKGSLQGTGELFF.

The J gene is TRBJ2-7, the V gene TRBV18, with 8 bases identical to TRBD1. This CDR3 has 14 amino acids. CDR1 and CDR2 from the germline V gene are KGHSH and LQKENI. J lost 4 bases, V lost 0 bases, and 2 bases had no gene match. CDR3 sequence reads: CASSPPWTGYEQYF. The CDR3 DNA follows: TGTGCCAGCTCACCACCTTGGACAGGGTACGAGCAGTACTTC.

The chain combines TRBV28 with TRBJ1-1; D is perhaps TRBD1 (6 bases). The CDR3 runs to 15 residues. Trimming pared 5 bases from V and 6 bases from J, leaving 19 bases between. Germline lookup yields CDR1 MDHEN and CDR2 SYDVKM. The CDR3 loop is CASSPNRAGIAEAFF. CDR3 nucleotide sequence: TGTGCCAGCAGTCCAAACAGGGCCGGTATCGCTGAAGCTTTCTTT.

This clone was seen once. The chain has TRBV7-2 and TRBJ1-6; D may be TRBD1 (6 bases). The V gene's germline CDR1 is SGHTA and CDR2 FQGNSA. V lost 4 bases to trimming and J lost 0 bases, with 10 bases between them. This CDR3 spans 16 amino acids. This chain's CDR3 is CASSSQGSSYNSPLHF. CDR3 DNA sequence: TGTGCCAGCAGCTCCCAGGGGAGCTCCTATAATTCACCCCTCCACTTT.

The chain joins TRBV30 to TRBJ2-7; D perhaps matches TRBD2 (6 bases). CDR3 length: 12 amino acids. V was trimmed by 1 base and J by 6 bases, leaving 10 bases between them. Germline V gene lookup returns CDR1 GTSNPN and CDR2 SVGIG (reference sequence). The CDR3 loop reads CAWSGGATEQYF. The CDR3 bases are TGTGCCTGGAGTGGCGGGGCTACCGAGCAGTACTTC.

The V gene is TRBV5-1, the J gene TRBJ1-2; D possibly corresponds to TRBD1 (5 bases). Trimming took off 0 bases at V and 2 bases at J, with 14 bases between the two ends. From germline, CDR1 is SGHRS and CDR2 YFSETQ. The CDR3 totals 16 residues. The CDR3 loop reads CASSLVGQDGNYGYTF. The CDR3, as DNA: TGCGCCAGCAGCTTGGTGGGGCAGGACGGGAACTATGGCTACACCTTC. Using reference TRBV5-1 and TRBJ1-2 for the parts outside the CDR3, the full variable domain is KAGVTQTPRYLIKTRGQQVTLSCSPISGHRSVSWYQQTPGQGLQFLFEYFSETQRNKGNFPGRFSGRQFSNSRSEMNVSTLELGDSALYLCASSLVGQDGNYGYTFGSGTRLTVV.

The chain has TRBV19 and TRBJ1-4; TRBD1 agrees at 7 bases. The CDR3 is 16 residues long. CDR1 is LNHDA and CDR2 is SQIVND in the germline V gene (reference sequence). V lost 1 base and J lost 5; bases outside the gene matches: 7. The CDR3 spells CASSIVTGVMNEKLFF. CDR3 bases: TGTGCCAGTAGTATAGTCACAGGGGTTATGAATGAAAAACTGTTTTTT.

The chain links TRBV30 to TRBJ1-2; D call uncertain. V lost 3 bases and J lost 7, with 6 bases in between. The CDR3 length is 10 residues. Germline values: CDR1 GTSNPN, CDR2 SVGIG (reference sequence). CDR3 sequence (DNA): TGTGCCTGGAGCCGAGGTGGCTACACCTTC. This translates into CAWSRGGYTF. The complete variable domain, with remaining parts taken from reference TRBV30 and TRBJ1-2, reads SQTIHQWPATLVQPVGSPLSLECTVEGTSNPNLYWYRQAAGRGLQLLFYSVGIGQISSEVPQNLSASRPQDRQFILSSKKLLLSDSGFYLCAWSRGGYTFGSGTRLTVV.

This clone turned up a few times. In DNA form, the CDR3 reads TGTGCCAGCACCGTCGGGGGGACGGACACTGAAGCTTTCTTT. Its translation: CASTVGGTDTEAFF. The chain joins TRBV6-5 to TRBJ1-1; a possible D gene is TRBD1 (5 bases). The V gene lost 7 bases and the J gene lost 3 bases, with 15 bases spanning the gap. The CDR3 extends over 14 amino acids. Germline CDR1 is MNHEY and CDR2 is SVGAGI.

The CDR3 here is CASSGETSPLHF. The CDR3 region has the DNA TGTGCCAGTAGTGGGGAGACATCACCCCTCCACTTT. The V gene is TRBV19, the J gene TRBJ1-6; no firm D call. The germline V gene has CDR1 LNHDA and CDR2 SQIVND (reference sequence). Trimming stripped 5 bases from V and 10 bases from J, with 9 bases between. This CDR3 is built from 12 residues.

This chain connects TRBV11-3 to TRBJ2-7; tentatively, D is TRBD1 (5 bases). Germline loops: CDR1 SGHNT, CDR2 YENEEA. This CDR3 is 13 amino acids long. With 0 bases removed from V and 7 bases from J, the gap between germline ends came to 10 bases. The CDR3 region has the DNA TGTGCCAGCAGCTTAGATAGTGACAGAGAGCAGTACTTC. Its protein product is CASSLDSDREQYF.

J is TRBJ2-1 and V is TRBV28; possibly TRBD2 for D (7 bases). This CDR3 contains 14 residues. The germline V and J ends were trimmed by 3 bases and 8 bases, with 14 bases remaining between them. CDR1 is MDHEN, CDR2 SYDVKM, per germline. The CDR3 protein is CASSFRGAPDEQFF. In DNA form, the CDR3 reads TGTGCCAGCAGTTTTCGGGGGGCTCCCGATGAGCAGTTCTTC.

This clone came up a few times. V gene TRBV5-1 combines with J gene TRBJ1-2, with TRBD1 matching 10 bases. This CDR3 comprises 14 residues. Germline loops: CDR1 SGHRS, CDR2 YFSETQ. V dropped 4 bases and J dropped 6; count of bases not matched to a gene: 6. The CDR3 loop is CASSGDRGTHGYTF. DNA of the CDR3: TGCGCCAGCAGCGGGGACAGGGGCACCCATGGCTACACCTTC. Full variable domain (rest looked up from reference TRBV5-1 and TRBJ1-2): KAGVTQTPRYLIKTRGQQVTLSCSPISGHRSVSWYQQTPGQGLQFLFEYFSETQRNKGNFPGRFSGRQFSNSRSEMNVSTLELGDSALYLCASSGDRGTHGYTFGSGTRLTVV.

The CDR3: CASAGTGETNEKLFF. DNA for the CDR3: TGCGCCAGCGCCGGGACAGGGGAAACGAATGAAAAACTGTTTTTT. The chain joins TRBV5-1 to TRBJ1-4, with 10 bases matching TRBD1. The CDR3 runs 15 residues. CDR1 is SGHRS and CDR2 is YFSETQ in the germline V gene. After removal of 7 bases from V and 5 bases from J, the junction contained 8 bases not matched to a gene.

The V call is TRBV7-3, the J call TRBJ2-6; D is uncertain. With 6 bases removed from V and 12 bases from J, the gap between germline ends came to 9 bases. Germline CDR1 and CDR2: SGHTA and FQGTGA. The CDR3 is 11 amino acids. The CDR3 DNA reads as TGTGCCAGCAGGTGCCCCGGCGTCCTGACTTTC. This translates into CASRCPGVLTF.

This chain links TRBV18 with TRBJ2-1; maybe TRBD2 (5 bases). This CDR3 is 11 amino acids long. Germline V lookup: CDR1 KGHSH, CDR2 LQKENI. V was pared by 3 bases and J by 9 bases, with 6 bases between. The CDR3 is CASSPEGEQFF. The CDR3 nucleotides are TGTGCCAGCTCACCCGAGGGTGAGCAGTTCTTC.

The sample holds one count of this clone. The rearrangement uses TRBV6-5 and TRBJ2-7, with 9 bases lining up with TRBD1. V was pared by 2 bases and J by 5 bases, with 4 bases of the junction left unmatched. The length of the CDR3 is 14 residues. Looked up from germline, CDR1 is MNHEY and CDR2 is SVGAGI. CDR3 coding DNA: TGTGCCAGCAGTTACAGGACAGGGGTCCACGAGCAGTACTTC. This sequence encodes CASSYRTGVHEQYF.

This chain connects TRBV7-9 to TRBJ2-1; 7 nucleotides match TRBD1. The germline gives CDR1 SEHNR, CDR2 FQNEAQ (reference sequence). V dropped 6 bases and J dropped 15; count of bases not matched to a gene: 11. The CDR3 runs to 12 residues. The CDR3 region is CASSRGQGVLFF. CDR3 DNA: TGTGCCAGCAGTCGTGGGCAGGGGGTATTGTTCTTC.

The CDR3: CASSLVATGDYNSPLHF. The CDR3 DNA follows: TGTGCCAGCAGCTTAGTCGCGACAGGAGATTATAATTCACCCCTCCACTTT. The chain employs TRBV7-8 and TRBJ1-6, with a weak D call TRBD1 (6 bases). Trimming pared 1 base from V and 4 bases from J, leaving 14 bases between. Germline loops: CDR1 SGHVS, CDR2 FQNEAQ. CDR3 size: 17 residues.

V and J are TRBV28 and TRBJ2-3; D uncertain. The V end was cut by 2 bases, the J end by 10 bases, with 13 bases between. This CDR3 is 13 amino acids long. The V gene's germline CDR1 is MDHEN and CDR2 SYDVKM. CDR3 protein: CASSLSSRVAQYF. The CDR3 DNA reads TGTGCCAGCAGTTTAAGCAGCCGGGTTGCGCAGTATTTT.

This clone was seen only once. The CDR3 DNA follows: TGTGCCTGGAGCCCAGACAGGGTATATGGCTACACCTTC. This codes for CAWSPDRVYGYTF. The chain links TRBV30 to TRBJ1-2; TRBD1 agrees at 7 bases. CDR3 length equals 13 residues. Unmatched junction bases numbered 6, after V lost 3 bases and J lost 5 bases. Germline V lookup: CDR1 GTSNPN, CDR2 SVGIG (reference sequence).

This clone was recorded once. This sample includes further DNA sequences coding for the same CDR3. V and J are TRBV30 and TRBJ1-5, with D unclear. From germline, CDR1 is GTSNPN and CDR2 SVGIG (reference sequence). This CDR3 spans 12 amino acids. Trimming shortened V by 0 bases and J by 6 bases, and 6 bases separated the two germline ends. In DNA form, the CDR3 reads TGTGCCTGGAGTGTACGAGGTCAGCCCCAGCATTTT. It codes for CAWSVRGQPQHF.